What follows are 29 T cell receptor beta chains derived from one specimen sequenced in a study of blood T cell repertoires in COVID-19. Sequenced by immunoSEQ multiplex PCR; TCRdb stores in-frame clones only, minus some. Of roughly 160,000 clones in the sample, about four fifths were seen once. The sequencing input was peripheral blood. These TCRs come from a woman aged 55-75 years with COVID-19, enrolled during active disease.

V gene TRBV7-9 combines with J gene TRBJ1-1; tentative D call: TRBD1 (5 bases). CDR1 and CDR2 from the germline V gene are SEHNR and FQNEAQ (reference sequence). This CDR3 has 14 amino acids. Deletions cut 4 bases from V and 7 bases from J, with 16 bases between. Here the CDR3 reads CASSSRAAGVEAFF. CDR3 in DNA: TGTGCCAGCAGCTCCAGGGCCGCGGGGGTTGAAGCTTTCTTT.

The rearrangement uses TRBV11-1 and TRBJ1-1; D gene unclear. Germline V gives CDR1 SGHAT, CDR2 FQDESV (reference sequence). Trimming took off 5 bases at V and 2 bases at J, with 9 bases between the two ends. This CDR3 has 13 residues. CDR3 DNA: TGTGCCAGCAGCCTAACAGAAAACACTGAAGCTTTCTTT. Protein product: CASSLTENTEAFF.

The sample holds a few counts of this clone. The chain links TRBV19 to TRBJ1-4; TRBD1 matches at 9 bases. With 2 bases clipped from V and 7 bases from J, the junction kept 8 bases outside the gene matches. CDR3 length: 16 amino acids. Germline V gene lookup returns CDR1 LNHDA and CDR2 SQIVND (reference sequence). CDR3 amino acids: CASSISWDRVREKLFF. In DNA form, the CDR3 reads TGTGCCAGTAGTATAAGTTGGGACAGGGTGCGTGAAAAACTGTTTTTT. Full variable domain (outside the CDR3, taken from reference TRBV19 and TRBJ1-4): DGGITQSPKYLFRKEGQNVTLSCEQNLNHDAMYWYRQDPGQGLRLIYYSQIVNDFQKGDIAEGYSVSREKKESFPLTVTSAQKNPTAFYLCASSISWDRVREKLFFGSGTQLSVL.

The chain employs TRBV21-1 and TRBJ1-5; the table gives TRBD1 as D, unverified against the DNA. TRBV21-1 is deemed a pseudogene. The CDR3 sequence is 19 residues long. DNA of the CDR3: TGTGCCAGCAGCTATTCCGGGACAGGGGAATTTTATAGCAATCAGCCCCAGCATTTT. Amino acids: CASSYSGTGEFYSNQPQHF.

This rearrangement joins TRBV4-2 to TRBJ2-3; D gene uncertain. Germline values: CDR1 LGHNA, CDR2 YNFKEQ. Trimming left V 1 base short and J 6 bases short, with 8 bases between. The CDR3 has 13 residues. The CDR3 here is CASSQGWADTQYF. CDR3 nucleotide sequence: TGTGCCAGCAGCCAAGGGTGGGCTGATACGCAGTATTTT.

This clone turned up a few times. The CDR3 bases are TGTGCCAGTAGTATTCTAGCGGGAGTACACGAGCAGTACTTC. Protein product: CASSILAGVHEQYF. V and J are TRBV19 and TRBJ2-7; 10 positions match TRBD2. CDR3 length: 14 residues. Germline V lookup: CDR1 LNHDA, CDR2 SQIVND (reference sequence). Germline trimming cut 3 bases from V and 5 bases from J; bases unmatched to any gene: 4.

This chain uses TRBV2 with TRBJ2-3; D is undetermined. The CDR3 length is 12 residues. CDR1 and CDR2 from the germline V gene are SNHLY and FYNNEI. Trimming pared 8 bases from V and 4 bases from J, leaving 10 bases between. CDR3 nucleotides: TGTGCCAGCGGGCCGCCCGCAGATACGCAGTATTTT. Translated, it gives CASGPPADTQYF.

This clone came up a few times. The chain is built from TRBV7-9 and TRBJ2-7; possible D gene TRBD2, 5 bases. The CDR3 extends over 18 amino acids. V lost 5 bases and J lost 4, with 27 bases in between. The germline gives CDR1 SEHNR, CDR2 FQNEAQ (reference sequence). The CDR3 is CASSSFGSRGSSNYEQYF. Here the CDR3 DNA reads TGTGCCAGCAGCAGCTTTGGGAGTCGGGGATCCTCGAATTACGAGCAGTACTTC.

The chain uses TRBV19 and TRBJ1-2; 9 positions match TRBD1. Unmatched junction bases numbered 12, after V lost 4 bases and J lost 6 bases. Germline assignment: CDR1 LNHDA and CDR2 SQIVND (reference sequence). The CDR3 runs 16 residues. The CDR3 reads CASSTPGQGRENGYTF. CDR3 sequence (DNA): TGTGCCAGTAGTACACCGGGACAGGGAAGGGAGAATGGCTACACCTTC.

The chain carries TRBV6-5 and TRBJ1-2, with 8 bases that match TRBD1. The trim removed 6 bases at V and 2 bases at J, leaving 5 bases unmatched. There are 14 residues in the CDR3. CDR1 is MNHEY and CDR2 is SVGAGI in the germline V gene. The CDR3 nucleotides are TGTGCCAGCAGCCGACAGGGGACCAACTATGGCTACACCTTC. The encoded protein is CASSRQGTNYGYTF.

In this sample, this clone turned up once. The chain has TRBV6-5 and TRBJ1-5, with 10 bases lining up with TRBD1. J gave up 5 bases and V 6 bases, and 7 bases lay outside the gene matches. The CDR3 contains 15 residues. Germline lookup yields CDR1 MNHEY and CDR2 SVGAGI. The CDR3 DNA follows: TGTGCCAGCAGCGTGGAGGACAGGGGGGATCAGCCCCAGCATTTT. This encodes CASSVEDRGDQPQHF.

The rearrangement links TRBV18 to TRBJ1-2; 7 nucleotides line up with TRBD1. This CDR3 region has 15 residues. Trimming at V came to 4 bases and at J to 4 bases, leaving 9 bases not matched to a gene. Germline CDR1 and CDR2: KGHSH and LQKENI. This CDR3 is CASSLPTGVGYGYTF. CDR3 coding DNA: TGTGCCAGCTCACTCCCTACAGGGGTCGGCTATGGCTACACCTTC.

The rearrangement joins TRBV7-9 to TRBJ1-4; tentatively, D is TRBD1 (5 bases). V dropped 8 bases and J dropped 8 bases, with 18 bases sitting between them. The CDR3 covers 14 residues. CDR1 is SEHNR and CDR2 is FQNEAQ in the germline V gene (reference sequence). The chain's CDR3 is CASARGREAEKLFF. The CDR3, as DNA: TGTGCCAGCGCTCGGGGGAGGGAGGCGGAAAAACTGTTTTTT.

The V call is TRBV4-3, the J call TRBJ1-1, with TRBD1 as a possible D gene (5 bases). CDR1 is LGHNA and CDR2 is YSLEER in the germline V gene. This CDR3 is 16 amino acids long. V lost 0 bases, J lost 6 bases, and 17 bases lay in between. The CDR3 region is CASSQDLQVDRAEAFF. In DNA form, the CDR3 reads TGCGCCAGCAGCCAAGATCTTCAGGTCGACAGAGCTGAAGCTTTCTTT.

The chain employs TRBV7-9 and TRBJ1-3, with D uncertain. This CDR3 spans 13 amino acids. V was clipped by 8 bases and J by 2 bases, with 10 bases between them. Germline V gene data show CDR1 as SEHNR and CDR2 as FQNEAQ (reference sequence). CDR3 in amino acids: CASGLLTGNTIYF. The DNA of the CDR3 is TGTGCCAGCGGACTACTTACTGGAAACACCATATATTTT.

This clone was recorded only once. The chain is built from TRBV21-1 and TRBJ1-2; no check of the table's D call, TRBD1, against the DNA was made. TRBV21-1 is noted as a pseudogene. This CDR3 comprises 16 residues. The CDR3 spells CASSKDLPGQGQRSTF. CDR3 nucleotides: TGTGCCAGCAGCAAAGATCTACCGGGACAGGGACAGAGATCCACCTTC.

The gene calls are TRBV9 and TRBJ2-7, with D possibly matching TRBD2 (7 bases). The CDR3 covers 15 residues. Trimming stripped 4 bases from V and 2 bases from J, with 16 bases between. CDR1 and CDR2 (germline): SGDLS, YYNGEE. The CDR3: CASSPVGGGPYEQYF. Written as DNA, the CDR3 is TGTGCCAGCAGCCCGGTGGGGGGGGGCCCCTACGAGCAGTACTTC.

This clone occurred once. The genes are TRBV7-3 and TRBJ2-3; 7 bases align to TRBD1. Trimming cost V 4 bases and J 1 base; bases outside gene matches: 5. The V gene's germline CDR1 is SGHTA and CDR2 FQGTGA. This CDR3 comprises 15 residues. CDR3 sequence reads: CASSSTGLGTDTQYF. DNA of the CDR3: TGTGCCAGCAGCTCGACAGGGCTCGGCACAGATACGCAGTATTTT.

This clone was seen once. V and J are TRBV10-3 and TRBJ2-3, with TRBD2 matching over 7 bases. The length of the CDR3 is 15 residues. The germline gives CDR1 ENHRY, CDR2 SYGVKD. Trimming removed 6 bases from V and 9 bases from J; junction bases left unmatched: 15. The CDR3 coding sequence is TGTGCCATCAGGGGAGCGGGGAGGCCCCCTTGGACGCAGTATTTT. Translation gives CAIRGAGRPPWTQYF.

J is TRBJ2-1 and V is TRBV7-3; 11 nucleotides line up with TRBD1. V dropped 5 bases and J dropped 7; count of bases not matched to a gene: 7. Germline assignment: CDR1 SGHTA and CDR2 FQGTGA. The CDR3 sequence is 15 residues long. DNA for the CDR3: TGTGCCAGCAGCCCCCGGACAGGGGGCGGGAATGAGCAGTTCTTC. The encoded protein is CASSPRTGGGNEQFF. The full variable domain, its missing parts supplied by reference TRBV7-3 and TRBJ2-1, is GAGVSQTPSNKVTEKGKYVELRCDPISGHTALYWYRQSLGQGPEFLIYFQGTGAADDSGLPNDRFFAVRPEGSVSTLKIQRTERGDSAVYLCASSPRTGGGNEQFFGPGTRLTVL.

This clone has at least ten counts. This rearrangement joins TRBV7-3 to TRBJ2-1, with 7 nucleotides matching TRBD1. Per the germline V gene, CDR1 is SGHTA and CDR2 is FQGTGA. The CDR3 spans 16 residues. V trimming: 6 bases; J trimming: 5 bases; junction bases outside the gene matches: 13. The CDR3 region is CASSDRPGQPNNEQFF. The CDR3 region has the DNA TGTGCCAGCAGTGATCGACCGGGACAGCCTAACAATGAGCAGTTCTTC.

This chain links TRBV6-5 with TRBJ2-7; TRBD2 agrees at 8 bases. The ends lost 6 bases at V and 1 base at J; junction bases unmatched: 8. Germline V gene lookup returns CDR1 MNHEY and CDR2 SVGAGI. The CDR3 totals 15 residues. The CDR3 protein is CASSGRGVNSYEQYV. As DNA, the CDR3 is TGTGCCAGCAGCGGGCGGGGGGTAAATTCCTACGAGCAGTACGTC.

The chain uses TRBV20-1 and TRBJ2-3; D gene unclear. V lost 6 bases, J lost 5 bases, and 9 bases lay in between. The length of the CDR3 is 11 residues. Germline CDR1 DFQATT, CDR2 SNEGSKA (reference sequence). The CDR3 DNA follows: TGCAGTGCCCAGGTGATAGATACGCAGTATTTT. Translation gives CSAQVIDTQYF.

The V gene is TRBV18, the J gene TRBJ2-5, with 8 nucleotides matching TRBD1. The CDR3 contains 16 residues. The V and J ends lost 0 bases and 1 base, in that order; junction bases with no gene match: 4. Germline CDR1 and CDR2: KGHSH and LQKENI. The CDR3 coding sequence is TGTGCCAGCTCACCACCGGGGACAGGCCTCCAAGAGACCCAGTACTTC. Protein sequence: CASSPPGTGLQETQYF.

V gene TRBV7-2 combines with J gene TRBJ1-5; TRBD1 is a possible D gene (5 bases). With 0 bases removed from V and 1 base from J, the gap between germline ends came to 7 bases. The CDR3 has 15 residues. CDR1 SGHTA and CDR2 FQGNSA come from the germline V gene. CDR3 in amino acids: CASSLAGLSNQPQHF. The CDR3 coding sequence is TGTGCCAGCAGCTTAGCGGGGCTGAGCAATCAGCCCCAGCATTTT.

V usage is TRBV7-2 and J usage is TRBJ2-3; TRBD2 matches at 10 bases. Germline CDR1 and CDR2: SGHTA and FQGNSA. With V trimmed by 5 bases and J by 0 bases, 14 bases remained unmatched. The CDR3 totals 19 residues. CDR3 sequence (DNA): TGTGCCAGCAGCCCCGTGGCGGCTAGCGGGGGTTTAAGCACAGATACGCAGTATTTT. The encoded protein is CASSPVAASGGLSTDTQYF.

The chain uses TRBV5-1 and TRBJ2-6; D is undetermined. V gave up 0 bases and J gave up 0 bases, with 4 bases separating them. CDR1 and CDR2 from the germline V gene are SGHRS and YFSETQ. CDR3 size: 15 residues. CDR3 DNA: TGCGCCAGCAGCTTGGGAGACTCTGGGGCCAACGTCCTGACTTTC. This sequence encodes CASSLGDSGANVLTF.

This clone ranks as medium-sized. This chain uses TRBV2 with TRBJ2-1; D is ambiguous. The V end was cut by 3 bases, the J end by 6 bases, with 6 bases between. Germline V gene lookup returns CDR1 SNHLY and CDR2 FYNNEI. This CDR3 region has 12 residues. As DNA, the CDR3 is TGTGCCAGCAGTGATGGAGCCAATGAGCAGTTCTTC. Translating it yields CASSDGANEQFF.

CDR3 in amino acids: CASRRRGEGNEQFF. The CDR3 DNA is TGTGCCAGTAGGAGGAGGGGAGAAGGGAATGAGCAGTTCTTC. This chain connects TRBV19 to TRBJ2-1; possibly TRBD2 for D (6 bases). V lost 6 bases to trimming and J lost 7 bases, with 16 bases between them. From germline, CDR1 is LNHDA and CDR2 SQIVND (reference sequence). CDR3 size: 14 residues.